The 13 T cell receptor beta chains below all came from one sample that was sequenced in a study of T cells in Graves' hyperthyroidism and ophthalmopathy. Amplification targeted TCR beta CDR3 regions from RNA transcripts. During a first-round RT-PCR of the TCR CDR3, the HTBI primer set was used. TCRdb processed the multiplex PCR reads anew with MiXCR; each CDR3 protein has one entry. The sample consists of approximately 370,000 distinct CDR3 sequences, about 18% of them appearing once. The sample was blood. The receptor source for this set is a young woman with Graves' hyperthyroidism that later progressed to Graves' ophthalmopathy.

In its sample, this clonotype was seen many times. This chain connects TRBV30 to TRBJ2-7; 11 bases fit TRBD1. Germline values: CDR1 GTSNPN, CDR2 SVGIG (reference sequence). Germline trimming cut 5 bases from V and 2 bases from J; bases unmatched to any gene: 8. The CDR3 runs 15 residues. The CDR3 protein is CAWGQGTGGPYEQYF. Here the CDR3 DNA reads TGTGCCTGGGGTCAAGGGACAGGGGGTCCCTACGAGCAGTACTTC.

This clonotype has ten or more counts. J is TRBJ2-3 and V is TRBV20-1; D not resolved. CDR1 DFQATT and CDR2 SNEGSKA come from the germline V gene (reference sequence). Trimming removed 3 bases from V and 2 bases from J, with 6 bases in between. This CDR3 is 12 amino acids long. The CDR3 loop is CSASFHTDTQYF. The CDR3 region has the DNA TGCAGTGCTAGTTTCCACACAGATACGCAGTATTTT.

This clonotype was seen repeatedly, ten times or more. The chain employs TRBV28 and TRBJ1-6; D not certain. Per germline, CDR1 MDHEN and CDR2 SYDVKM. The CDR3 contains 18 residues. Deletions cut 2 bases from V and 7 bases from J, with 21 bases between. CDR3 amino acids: CASSLTRPLWEGNSPLHF. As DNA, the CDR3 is TGTGCCAGCAGTTTAACCCGACCTTTGTGGGAAGGGAATTCACCCCTCCACTTT.

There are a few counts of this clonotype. The CDR3 sequence: CASSLGQAPYEQYF. DNA of the CDR3: TGCGCCAGCAGCTTGGGACAGGCCCCCTACGAGCAGTACTTC. The chain employs TRBV5-1 and TRBJ2-7; a weak D match, TRBD1 (6 bases). CDR1 SGHRS and CDR2 YFSETQ come from the germline V gene. The germline V and J ends were trimmed by 0 bases and 2 bases, with 9 bases remaining between them. The CDR3 covers 14 residues.

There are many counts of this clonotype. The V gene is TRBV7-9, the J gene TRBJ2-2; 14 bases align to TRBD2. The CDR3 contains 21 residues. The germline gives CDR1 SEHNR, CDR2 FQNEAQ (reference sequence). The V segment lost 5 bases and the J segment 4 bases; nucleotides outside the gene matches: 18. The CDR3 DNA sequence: TGTGCCAGCAGCCCCACCGGACTAGCGGGGGGCCCCACCGTACGCACCGGGGAGCTGTTTTTT. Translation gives CASSPTGLAGGPTVRTGELFF.

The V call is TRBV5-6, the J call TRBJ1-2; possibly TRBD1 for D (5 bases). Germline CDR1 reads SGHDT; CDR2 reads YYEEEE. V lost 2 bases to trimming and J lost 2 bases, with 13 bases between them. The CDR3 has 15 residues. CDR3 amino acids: CASSLITGGNYGYTF. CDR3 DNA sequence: TGTGCCAGCAGCTTAATAACCGGGGGAAACTATGGCTACACCTTC.

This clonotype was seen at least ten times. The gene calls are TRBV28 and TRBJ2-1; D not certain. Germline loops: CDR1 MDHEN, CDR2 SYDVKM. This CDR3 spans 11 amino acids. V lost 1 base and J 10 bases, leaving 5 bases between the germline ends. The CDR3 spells CASSLSEEQFF. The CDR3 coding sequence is TGTGCCAGCAGTTTATCTGAAGAGCAGTTCTTC.

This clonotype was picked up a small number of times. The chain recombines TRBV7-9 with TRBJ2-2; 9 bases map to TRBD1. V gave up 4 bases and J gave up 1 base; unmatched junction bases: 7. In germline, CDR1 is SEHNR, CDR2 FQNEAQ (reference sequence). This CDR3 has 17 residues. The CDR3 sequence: CASSSWWGQGNTGELFF. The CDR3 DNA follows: TGTGCCAGCAGCTCGTGGTGGGGACAGGGGAACACCGGGGAGCTGTTTTTT.

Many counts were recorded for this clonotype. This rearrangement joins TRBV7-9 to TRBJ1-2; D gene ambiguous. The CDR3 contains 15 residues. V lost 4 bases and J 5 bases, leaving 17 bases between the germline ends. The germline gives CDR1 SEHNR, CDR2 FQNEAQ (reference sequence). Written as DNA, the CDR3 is TGTGCCAGCAGCTCCCCGGCTCGACAAACGTATGGCTACACCTTC. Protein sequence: CASSSPARQTYGYTF.

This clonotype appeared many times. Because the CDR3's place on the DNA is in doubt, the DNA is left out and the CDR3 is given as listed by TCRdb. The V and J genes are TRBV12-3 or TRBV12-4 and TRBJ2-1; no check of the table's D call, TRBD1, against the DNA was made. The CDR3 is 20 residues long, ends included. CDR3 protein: CASSSSLWGPQHEGYNEQFF.

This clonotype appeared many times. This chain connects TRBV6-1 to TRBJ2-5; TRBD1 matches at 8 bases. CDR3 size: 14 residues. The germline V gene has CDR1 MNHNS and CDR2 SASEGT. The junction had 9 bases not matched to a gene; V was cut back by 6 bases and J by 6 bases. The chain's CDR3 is CASRDRTGLKTQYF. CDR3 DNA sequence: TGTGCCAGCAGAGACCGGACAGGGTTAAAGACCCAGTACTTC.

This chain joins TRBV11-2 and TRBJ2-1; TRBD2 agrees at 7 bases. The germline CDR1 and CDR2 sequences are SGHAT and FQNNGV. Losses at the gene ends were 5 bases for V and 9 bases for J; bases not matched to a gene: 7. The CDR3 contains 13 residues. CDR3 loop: CASSQGAGVEQFF. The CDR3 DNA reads TGTGCCAGCAGCCAAGGGGCGGGAGTTGAGCAGTTCTTC. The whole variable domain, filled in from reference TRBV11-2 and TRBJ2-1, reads EAGVAQSPRYKIIEKRQSVAFWCNPISGHATLYWYQQILGQGPKLLIQFQNNGVVDDSQLPKDRFSAERLKGVDSTLKIQPAKLEDSAVYLCASSQGAGVEQFFGPGTRLTVL.

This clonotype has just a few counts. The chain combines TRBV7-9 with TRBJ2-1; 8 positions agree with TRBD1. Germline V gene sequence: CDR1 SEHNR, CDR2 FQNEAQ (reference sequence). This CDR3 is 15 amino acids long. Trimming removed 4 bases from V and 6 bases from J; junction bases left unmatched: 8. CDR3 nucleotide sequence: TGTGCCAGCAGCTCCCGTCAACAGGGGGTCAATGAGCAGTTCTTC. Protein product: CASSSRQQGVNEQFF.